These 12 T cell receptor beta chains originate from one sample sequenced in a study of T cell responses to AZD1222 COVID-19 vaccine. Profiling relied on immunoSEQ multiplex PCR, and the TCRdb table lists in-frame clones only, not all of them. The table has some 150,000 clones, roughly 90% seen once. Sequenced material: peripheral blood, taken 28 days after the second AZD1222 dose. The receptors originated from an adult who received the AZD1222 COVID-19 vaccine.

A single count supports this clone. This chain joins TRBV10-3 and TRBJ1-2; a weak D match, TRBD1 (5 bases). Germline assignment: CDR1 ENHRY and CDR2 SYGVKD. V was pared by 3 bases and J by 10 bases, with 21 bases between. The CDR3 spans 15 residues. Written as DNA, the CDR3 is TGTGCCATCAGTGAAGGGACGAGGCAGGAGGGAGACTACACCTTC. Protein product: CAISEGTRQEGDYTF.

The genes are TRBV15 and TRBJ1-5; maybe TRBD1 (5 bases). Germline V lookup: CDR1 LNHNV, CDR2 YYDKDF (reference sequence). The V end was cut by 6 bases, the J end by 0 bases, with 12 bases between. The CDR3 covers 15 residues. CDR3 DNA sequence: TGTGCCACCAGGCCGACAGACCGTAGCAATCAGCCCCAGCATTTT. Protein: CATRPTDRSNQPQHF.

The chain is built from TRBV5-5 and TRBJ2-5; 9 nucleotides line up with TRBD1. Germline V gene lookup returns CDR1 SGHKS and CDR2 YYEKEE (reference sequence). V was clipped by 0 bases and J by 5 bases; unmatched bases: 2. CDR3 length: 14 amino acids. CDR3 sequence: CASSLGGQGETQYF. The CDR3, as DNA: TGTGCCAGCAGCTTGGGGGGACAGGGCGAGACCCAGTACTTC.

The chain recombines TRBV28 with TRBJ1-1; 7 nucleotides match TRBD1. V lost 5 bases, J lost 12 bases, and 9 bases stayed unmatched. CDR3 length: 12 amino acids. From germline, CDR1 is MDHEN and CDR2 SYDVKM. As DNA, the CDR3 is TGTGCCAGCAGTACGGCCGGACAGGTTTCTTTCTTT. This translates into CASSTAGQVSFF.

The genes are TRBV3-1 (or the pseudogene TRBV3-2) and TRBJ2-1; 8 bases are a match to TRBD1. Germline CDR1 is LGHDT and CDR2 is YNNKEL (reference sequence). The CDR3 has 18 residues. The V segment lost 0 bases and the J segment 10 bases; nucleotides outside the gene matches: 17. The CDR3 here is CASSQDLGTGEILGEQFF. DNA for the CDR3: TGTGCCAGCAGCCAAGATTTGGGGACAGGCGAGATATTGGGGGAGCAGTTCTTC.

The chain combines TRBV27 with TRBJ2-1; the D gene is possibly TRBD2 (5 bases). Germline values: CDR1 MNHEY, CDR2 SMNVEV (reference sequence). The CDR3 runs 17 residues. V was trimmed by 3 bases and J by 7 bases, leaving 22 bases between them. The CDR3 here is CASSFWPAEAPENEQFF. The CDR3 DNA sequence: TGTGCCAGCAGTTTTTGGCCCGCGGAGGCCCCAGAAAATGAGCAGTTCTTC.

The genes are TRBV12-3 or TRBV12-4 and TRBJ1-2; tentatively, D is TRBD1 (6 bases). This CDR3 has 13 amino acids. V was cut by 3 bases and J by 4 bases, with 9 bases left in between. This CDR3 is CASSLDRIYGYTF. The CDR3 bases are TGTGCCAGCAGTTTGGACAGAATCTATGGCTACACCTTC.

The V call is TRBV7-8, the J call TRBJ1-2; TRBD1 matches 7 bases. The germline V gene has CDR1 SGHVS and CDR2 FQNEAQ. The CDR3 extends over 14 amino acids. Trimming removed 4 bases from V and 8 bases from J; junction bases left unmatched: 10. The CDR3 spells CASSSSNRGGGYTF. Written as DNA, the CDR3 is TGTGCCAGCAGCTCATCCAACAGGGGCGGCGGCTACACCTTC.

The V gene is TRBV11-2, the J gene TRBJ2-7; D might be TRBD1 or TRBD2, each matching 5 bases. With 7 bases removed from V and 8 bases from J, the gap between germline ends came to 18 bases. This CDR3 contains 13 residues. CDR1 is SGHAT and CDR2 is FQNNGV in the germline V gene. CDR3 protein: CASTNPGSGQQYF. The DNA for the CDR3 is TGTGCCAGCACCAACCCGGGTTCGGGGCAGCAGTACTTC.

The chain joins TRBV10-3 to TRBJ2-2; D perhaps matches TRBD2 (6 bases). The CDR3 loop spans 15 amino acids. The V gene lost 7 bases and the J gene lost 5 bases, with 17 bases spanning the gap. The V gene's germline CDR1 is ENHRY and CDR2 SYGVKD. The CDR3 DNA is TGTGCCATCACCCGAGCGGGTCCGGGGACCGGGGAGCTGTTTTTT. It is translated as CAITRAGPGTGELFF.

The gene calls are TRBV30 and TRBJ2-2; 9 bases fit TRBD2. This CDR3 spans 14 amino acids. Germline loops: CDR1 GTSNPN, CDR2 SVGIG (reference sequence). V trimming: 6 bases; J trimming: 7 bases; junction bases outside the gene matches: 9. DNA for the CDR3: TGTGCCTGCCCCGGGAGCGGGAGGTTCGGGGAGCTGTTTTTT. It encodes CACPGSGRFGELFF.

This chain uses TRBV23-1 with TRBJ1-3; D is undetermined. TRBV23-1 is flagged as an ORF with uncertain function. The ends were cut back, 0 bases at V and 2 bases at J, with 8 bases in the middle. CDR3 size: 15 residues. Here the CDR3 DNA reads TGCGCCAGCAGTCAATCCGGGGTAGCTGGAAACACCATATATTTT. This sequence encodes CASSQSGVAGNTIYF.